This TCR beta chain emerged from a study of blood T cell repertoires in COVID-19. Study context: Specimens from acute and convalescent COVID-19 originated in the United States, Italy and Spain. PBMCs, B-cell-depleted T cells, or T cells provided the cDNA or gDNA that made up the material.

Germline lookup yields CDR1 MDHEN and CDR2 SYDVKM. V lost 6 bases to trimming and J lost 8 bases; unmatched junction nucleotides: 11. The CDR3 runs to 15 residues. Methods used by the authors: Estimates of nucleated cell counts were drawn from the amplification of reference gene primers. Profiled with immunoSEQ multiplex PCR; TCRdb holds only in-frame clones, not every one. The D gene and trimming were derived from the DNA, and the V and J assignments and clone size from that table. Seen here are 110,000 or so clones, roughly 80% observed once, and the top ten hold less than 20%. The specimen sequenced was peripheral blood. This chain connects TRBV28 to TRBJ1-4, with TRBD1 matching over 8 bases. The source is a woman over 75 with acute or convalescent COVID-19. The DNA of the CDR3 is TGTGCCAGCAGGGCCCCGACAGGGGCAGACGAAAAACTGTTTTTT. This encodes CASRAPTGADEKLFF.